This TCR beta chain was sequenced during a study of OX40 agonist ivuxolimab in advanced cancers. In the study overall: Having had anti-PD-1, anti-PD-L1 or anti-CTLA-4 therapy before was allowed, and roughly 40% had some.

This CDR3 is 14 amino acids long. The ends were cut back, 3 bases at V and 8 bases at J, with 14 bases in the middle. The germline gives CDR1 LNHDA, CDR2 SQIVND (reference sequence). The assay was immunoSEQ multiplex PCR, and TCRdb's table has in-frame clones only and misses some. This table holds about 99,000 clones, about 96% found once. This sample comprised CD4+ or CD8+ T cells sorted from blood, obtained in a trial of the OX40 agonist ivuxolimab. This TCR came from an adult with an advanced solid tumor such as melanoma, head and neck, liver or kidney cancer. V is TRBV19 and J is TRBJ1-5; D gene unclear. The CDR3 protein is CASSMSAGVEPQHF. CDR3 nucleotide sequence: TGTGCCAGTAGTATGTCGGCAGGCGTTGAGCCCCAGCATTTT.